This entry lists 3 T cell receptor beta chains sequenced from one sample in a study of blood T cells in healthy people across ages. Primed by a sample-barcoded 5' primer and a J-beta primer mix, a second PCR proceeded for about 6 to 11 cycles. MiXCR was run by TCRdb on the 5' RACE reads, yielding one entry per CDR3 protein. The table shows 1,800,000 or so distinct CDR3 sequences, with more than 35% occurring only once. Input material: blood. These TCRs come from a human donor in good health.

The rearrangement joins TRBV5-5 to TRBJ1-1; D is perhaps TRBD1 (5 bases). Trimming took 4 bases from V and 2 from J, leaving 12 bases between them. CDR1 SGHKS and CDR2 YYEKEE come from the germline V gene (reference sequence). The CDR3 has 14 residues. The CDR3 loop reads CASSTNQGNTEAFF. Here the CDR3 DNA reads TGTGCCAGCAGCACCAATCAGGGTAACACTGAAGCTTTCTTT.

The chain uses TRBV6-1 and TRBJ1-2, with 12 bases lining up with TRBD1. Germline V CDR1 and CDR2: MNHNS, SASEGT. There are 17 residues in the CDR3. Trimming cost V 6 bases and J 3 bases; bases outside gene matches: 11. In DNA form, the CDR3 reads TGTGCCAGCAGATTCCCGGGACAGGGGGCGGTTCACTATGGCTACACCTTC. Its translation is CASRFPGQGAVHYGYTF.

About this clonotype: Relative to the germline gene, one junction end is altered; a read error may explain this. The V and J genes are TRBV28 and TRBJ2-4, with D maybe TRBD2 (5 bases). Germline V lookup: CDR1 MDHEN, CDR2 SYDVKM. CDR3 length: 15 amino acids. The CDR3 sequence: CASNRLGGAAYEQDF. CDR3 in DNA: TGTGCCAGCAACCGCCTAGGAGGAGCAGCCTACGAGCAGGACTTC.